A single TCR beta chain is shown here with its context. The data derive from a study of OX40 agonist ivuxolimab in advanced cancers. The overall study: The treatment was a fully human IgG2 OX40 agonist, ivuxolimab. Three patients responded partially, comprising one with hepatocellular carcinoma and two with cutaneous melanoma.

Generated by immunoSEQ multiplex PCR, the TCRdb table keeps only in-frame clones and is missing some. The sample contains 52,000 or so clones, approximately 93% of which appear only once. Sampling times: baseline, cycle 4 day 1, cycle 7 day 1. Germline CDR1 reads SGDLS; CDR2 reads YYNGEE. The length of the CDR3 is 15 residues. V shed 0 bases and J 6 bases; nucleotides not matched to a gene: 1. Sequences were derived from CD4+ or CD8+ T cells sorted from blood, sampled in a trial of the OX40 agonist ivuxolimab. This clonotype was obtained from an adult with an advanced solid tumor such as melanoma, head and neck, liver or kidney cancer. The rearrangement uses TRBV9 and TRBJ2-3; 13 nucleotides match TRBD2. The CDR3 DNA follows: TGTGCCAGCAGCGTAGAACTAGCGGGAGGGGATACGCAGTATTTT. This gives the protein CASSVELAGGDTQYF.